This TCR beta chain was sequenced during a study of blood T cells in healthy people across ages. General study results and limits: Calculation of diversity from one million T cells yielded estimates considered to be underestimates. Diversity of TCR beta per million T cells declined in a roughly linear way with age.

Primed by a sample-barcoded 5' primer and a J-beta primer mix, a second PCR proceeded for 7 to 11 cycles. The template-switch adaptor was a 5' adaptor with 12 random nucleotides. It tagged each cDNA molecule. TCRdb reanalysed the 5' RACE reads using MiXCR and keeps one entry per CDR3 protein. The table lists about 1.6 million distinct CDR3 sequences, about 35% of them singletons. Germline V CDR1 and CDR2: SNHLY, FYNNEI. The CDR3 is made up of 13 amino acids. Trimming left V 7 bases short and J 4 bases short, with 11 bases between. About this clonotype itself: Its antigen is not known.

V and J are TRBV2 and TRBJ1-3; D remains unclear. This sequence was found in a woman in her thirties in good health. Input material: blood. The CDR3 reads CASKSGLGNTIYF. The CDR3 DNA follows: TGTGCCAGCAAGTCGGGGTTGGGAAACACCATATATTTT.